This T cell receptor beta chain comes out of a study of early stage breast cancer tumors. Study conclusions and caveats: Tumor and normal breast were distinguished via blood comparison in 14 of 16 patients.

Each sample had two DNA replicates, approximately 0.52 ug blood or approximately 1.5 ug tissue. Repertoires were generated with immunoSEQ multiplex PCR, while TCRdb's copy carries only in-frame clones and drops some. The sample has around 78,000 clones, more than 65% seen once. About this clone: Its antigen is as yet unknown.

This sequence was found in a person in their sixties with breast cancer. The specimen was blood.

The CDR3 sequence is CASSLRQGATDTQYF. As DNA, the CDR3 is TGTGCCAGCAGCTTAAGGCAGGGGGCCACAGATACGCAGTATTTT. The chain combines TRBV7-9 with TRBJ2-3, with 8 nucleotides matching TRBD1. V lost 2 bases and J lost 2; bases outside the gene matches: 3. CDR3 size: 15 residues. In germline, CDR1 is SEHNR, CDR2 FQNEAQ (reference sequence).